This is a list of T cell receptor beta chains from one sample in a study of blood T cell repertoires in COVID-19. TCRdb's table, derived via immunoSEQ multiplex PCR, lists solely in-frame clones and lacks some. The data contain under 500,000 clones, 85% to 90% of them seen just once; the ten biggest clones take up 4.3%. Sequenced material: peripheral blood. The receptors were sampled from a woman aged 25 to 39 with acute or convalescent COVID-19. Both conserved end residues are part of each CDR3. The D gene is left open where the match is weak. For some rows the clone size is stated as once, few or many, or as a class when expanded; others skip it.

CDR3 DNA: TGTGCCAGCAGCCAAGGACAGGGAAACAATGAGCAGTTCTTC; CDR3 protein: CASSQGQGNNEQFF; D gene: TRBD1; clone size: NA; J gene: TRBJ2-1; V gene: TRBV3-1/TRBV3-2; CDR3 length: 14
CDR3 DNA: TGTGCCAGCAACGCCGACAGGGCTGCTGGCAATCAGCCCCAGCATTTT; CDR3 protein: CASNADRAAGNQPQHF; D gene: TRBD1; clone size: NA; J gene: TRBJ1-5; V gene: TRBV2; CDR3 length: 16
CDR3 DNA: TGTGCCAGCACCCTGGACAGGGGGGGTGGAGCTTTCTTT; CDR3 protein: CASTLDRGGGAFF; D gene: TRBD1; clone size: NA; J gene: TRBJ1-1; V gene: TRBV12-3/TRBV12-4; CDR3 length: 13
CDR3 DNA: TGTGCCAGCAGCCGACTGGACAGGCGGGACGGTTCACCCCTCCACTTT; CDR3 protein: CASSRLDRRDGSPLHF; D gene: TRBD1; clone size: NA; J gene: TRBJ1-6; V gene: TRBV2; CDR3 length: 16
CDR3 DNA: TGTGCCAGCAGCCAATCCGCGGGGGGCCTGGATTTTGAGACCCAGTACTTC; CDR3 protein: CASSQSAGGLDFETQYF; D gene: TRBD2; clone size: NA; J gene: TRBJ2-5; V gene: TRBV3-1/TRBV3-2; CDR3 length: 17
CDR3 DNA: TGTGCCAGCGCCCTACAGAACTCTGGAAACACCATATATTTT; CDR3 protein: CASALQNSGNTIYF; D gene: NA; clone size: NA; J gene: TRBJ1-3; V gene: TRBV11-2; CDR3 length: 14
CDR3 DNA: TGTGCCAGCAGCGTACTCGGTGAGAATTCACCCCTCCACTTT; CDR3 protein: CASSVLGENSPLHF; D gene: NA; clone size: NA; J gene: TRBJ1-6; V gene: TRBV9; CDR3 length: 14
CDR3 DNA: TGTGCCAGCTCACCTAACCCTGGACAGGGCAGCAATGAGCAGTTCTTC; CDR3 protein: CASSPNPGQGSNEQFF; D gene: TRBD1; clone size: NA; J gene: TRBJ2-1; V gene: TRBV18; CDR3 length: 16
CDR3 DNA: TGTGCCAGCAGACAGGGAGTTGACTATGGCTACACCTTC; CDR3 protein: CASRQGVDYGYTF; D gene: NA; clone size: NA; J gene: TRBJ1-2; V gene: TRBV6-5; CDR3 length: 13
CDR3 DNA: TGTGCCAGCAGGAGGAGCAATCAGCCCCAGCATTTT; CDR3 protein: CASRRSNQPQHF; D gene: NA; clone size: NA; J gene: TRBJ1-5; V gene: TRBV12-3/TRBV12-4; CDR3 length: 12
CDR3 DNA: TGTGCCAGCAGGCTACCACAGGGTGCAACTAATGAAAAACTGTTTTTT; CDR3 protein: CASRLPQGATNEKLFF; D gene: NA; clone size: NA; J gene: TRBJ1-4; V gene: TRBV28; CDR3 length: 16
CDR3 DNA: TGTGCCTGGACAACAGTCACAGATACGCAGTATTTT; CDR3 protein: CAWTTVTDTQYF; D gene: NA; clone size: NA; J gene: TRBJ2-3; V gene: TRBV30; CDR3 length: 12
CDR3 DNA: TGCGCCAGCAGCCCGGGACAGGGGGTGGACGAGCAGTACTTC; CDR3 protein: CASSPGQGVDEQYF; D gene: TRBD1; clone size: NA; J gene: TRBJ2-7; V gene: TRBV5-1; CDR3 length: 14
CDR3 DNA: TGCGCCAGCAGCCGGGGAGGATGGGACAGCATTCATATCAATCAGCCCCAGCATTTT; CDR3 protein: CASSRGGWDSIHINQPQHF; D gene: TRBD1; clone size: few; J gene: TRBJ1-5; V gene: TRBV4-1; CDR3 length: 19
CDR3 DNA: TGTGCCAGCAGTGAATTTAGTGGACTAGCGGGGACCTCCTACGAGCAGTACTTC; CDR3 protein: CASSEFSGLAGTSYEQYF; D gene: TRBD2; clone size: many; J gene: TRBJ2-7; V gene: TRBV2; CDR3 length: 18
CDR3 DNA: TGTGCCAGCAGCTTATTTAGTGGGGGCGTGGATACGCAGTATTTT; CDR3 protein: CASSLFSGGVDTQYF; D gene: NA; clone size: NA; J gene: TRBJ2-3; V gene: TRBV7-3; CDR3 length: 15
CDR3 DNA: TGTGCCAGCAATCGGGACAGGGGTAACTATCAGCCCCAGCATTTT; CDR3 protein: CASNRDRGNYQPQHF; D gene: TRBD1; clone size: NA; J gene: TRBJ1-5; V gene: TRBV2; CDR3 length: 15
CDR3 DNA: TGTGCAAGTCGCTTAGGTCGACAGGTTAATGAAAAACTGTTTTTT; CDR3 protein: CASRLGRQVNEKLFF; D gene: NA; clone size: NA; J gene: TRBJ1-4; V gene: TRBV12-2; CDR3 length: 15
CDR3 DNA: TGTGCCAGCAGTTCGACGCCCGGGTCGAACTATGGCTACACCTTC; CDR3 protein: CASSSTPGSNYGYTF; D gene: NA; clone size: NA; J gene: TRBJ1-2; V gene: TRBV5-5; CDR3 length: 15
CDR3 DNA: TGTGCCGTGGCCCCCCAGCAGGGGCCCTACGAGCAGTACTTC; CDR3 protein: CAVAPQQGPYEQYF; D gene: NA; clone size: NA; J gene: TRBJ2-7; V gene: TRBV6-5; CDR3 length: 14
CDR3 DNA: TGTGCCAGCAGCTTCACCCTGGGACTAGCGGGTCCGAACACCGGGGAGCTGTTTTTT; CDR3 protein: CASSFTLGLAGPNTGELFF; D gene: TRBD2; clone size: NA; J gene: TRBJ2-2; V gene: TRBV3-1/TRBV3-2; CDR3 length: 19
CDR3 DNA: TGTGCCAGCAGCCCGGGACTAGCGGGGATGTCTGGCACCGGGGAGCTGTTTTTT; CDR3 protein: CASSPGLAGMSGTGELFF; D gene: TRBD2; clone size: NA; J gene: TRBJ2-2; V gene: TRBV7-2; CDR3 length: 18
CDR3 DNA: TGTGCCAGCAGTTATCGGGGGGGGGCCCGGGATACGCAGTATTTT; CDR3 protein: CASSYRGGARDTQYF; D gene: TRBD2; clone size: once; J gene: TRBJ2-3; V gene: TRBV28; CDR3 length: 15
CDR3 DNA: TGTGCCAGCAGCCGACTTGGTATACATAATTCACCCCTCCACTTT; CDR3 protein: CASSRLGIHNSPLHF; D gene: NA; clone size: NA; J gene: TRBJ1-6; V gene: TRBV11-2; CDR3 length: 15
CDR3 DNA: TGTGCCAGTAGTATAGACGCGGGCTATGGCTACACCTTC; CDR3 protein: CASSIDAGYGYTF; D gene: NA; clone size: NA; J gene: TRBJ1-2; V gene: TRBV19; CDR3 length: 13
CDR3 DNA: TGTGCCAGCAGCTTAGCCAGGGATTGGGCTGAAGCTTTCTTT; CDR3 protein: CASSLARDWAEAFF; D gene: NA; clone size: NA; J gene: TRBJ1-1; V gene: TRBV7-9; CDR3 length: 14